This T cell receptor (beta chain) was observed in a study of early T cells in non-severe SARS-CoV-2 infection. The overall study: Sequencing targeted bulk RNA from unsorted whole blood, leaving chains unpaired.

Individual cDNA molecules carried attached unique molecular identifiers. TCRdb ran MiXCR on the 5' RACE reads and lists one entry per CDR3 protein. In the table there are 80,000 to 100,000 distinct CDR3 sequences, 9.5% to 12% of which are singletons. This clonotype was seen many times. The sequence was collected from an adult who was a healthcare worker with PCR-confirmed SARS-CoV-2 infection or an uninfected control (not recorded which). This material consisted of whole blood, taken at baseline.

The CDR3 region is CATSRILADTQYF. The CDR3, as DNA: TGTGCCACCAGCAGGATTTTAGCAGATACGCAGTATTTT. J is TRBJ2-3 and V is TRBV15; D unclear. Germline V lookup: CDR1 LNHNV, CDR2 YYDKDF (reference sequence). Trimming cost V 3 bases and J 4 bases, with 8 bases left between them. CDR3 length: 13 amino acids.